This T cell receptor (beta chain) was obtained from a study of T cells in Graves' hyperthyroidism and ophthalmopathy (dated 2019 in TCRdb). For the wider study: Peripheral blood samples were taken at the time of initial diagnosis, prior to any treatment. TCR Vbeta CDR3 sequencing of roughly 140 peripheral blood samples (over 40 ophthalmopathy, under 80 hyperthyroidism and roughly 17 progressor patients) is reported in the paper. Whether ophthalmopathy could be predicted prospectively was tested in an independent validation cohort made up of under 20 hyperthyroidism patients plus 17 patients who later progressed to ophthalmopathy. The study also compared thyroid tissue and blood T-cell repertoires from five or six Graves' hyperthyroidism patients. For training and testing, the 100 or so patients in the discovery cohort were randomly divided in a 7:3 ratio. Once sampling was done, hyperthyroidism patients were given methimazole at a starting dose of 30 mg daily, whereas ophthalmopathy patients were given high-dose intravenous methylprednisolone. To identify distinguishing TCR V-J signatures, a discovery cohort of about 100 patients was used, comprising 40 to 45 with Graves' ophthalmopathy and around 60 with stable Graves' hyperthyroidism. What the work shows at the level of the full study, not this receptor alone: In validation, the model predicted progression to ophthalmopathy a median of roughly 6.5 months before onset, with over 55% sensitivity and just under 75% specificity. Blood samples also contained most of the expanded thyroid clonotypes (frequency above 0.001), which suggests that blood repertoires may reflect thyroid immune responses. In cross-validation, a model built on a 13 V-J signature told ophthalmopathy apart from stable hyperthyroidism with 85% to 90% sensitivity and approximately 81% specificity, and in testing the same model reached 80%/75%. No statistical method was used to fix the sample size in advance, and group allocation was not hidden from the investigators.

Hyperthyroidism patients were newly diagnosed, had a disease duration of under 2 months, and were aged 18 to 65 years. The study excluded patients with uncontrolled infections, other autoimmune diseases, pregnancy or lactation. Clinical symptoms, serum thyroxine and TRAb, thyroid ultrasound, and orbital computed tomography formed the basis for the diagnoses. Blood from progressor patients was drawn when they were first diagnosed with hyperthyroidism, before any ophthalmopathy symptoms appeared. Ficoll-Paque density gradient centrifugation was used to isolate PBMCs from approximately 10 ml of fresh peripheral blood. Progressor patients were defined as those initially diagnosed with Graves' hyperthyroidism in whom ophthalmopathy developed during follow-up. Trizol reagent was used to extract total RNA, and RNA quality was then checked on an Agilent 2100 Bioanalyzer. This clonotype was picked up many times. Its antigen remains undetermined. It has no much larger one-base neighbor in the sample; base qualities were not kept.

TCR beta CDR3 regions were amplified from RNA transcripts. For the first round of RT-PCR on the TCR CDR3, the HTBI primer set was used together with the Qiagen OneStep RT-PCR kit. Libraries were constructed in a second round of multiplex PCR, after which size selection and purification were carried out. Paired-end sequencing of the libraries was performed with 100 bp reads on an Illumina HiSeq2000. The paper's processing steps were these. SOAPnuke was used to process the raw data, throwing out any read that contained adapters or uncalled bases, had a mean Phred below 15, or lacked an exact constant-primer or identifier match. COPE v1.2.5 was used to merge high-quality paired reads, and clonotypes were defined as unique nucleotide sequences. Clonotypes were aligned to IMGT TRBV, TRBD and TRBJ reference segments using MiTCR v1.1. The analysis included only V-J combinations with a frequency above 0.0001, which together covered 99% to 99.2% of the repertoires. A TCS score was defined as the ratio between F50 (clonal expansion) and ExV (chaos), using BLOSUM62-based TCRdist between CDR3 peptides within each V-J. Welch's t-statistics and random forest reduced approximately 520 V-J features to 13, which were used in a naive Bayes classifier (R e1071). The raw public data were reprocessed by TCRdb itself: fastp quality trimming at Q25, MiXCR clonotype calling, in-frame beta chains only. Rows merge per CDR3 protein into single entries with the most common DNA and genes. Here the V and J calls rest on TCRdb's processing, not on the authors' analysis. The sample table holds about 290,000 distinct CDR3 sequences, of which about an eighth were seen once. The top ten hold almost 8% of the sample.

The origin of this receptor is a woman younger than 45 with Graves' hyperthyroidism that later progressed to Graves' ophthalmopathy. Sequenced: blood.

In nucleotide form, the sequence is TGTGCCAGCCTTCTTGGCGGGAGGGAAGGCTATGGCTACACCTTC. Translation gives CASLLGGREGYGYTF. The V and J genes are TRBV28 and TRBJ1-2; the D gene is not confidently resolved. Looking up the germline V gene yields CDR1 MDHEN and CDR2 SYDVKM. The CDR3 sequence holds 15 residues, the cysteine and phenylalanine included. The read is trimmed to its CDR3 DNA, 45 bases read in frame from base 1. V and J lose 8 bases and 4 bases, and a span of 20 bases separates them.